This TCR beta chain is drawn from a study of shared clonotypes between healthy human individuals. In the study overall: Researchers drew samples from two women and a few men aged 18 to 49. Study outcomes and limitations: An anticipated effect of sequencing depth on clonotype sharing among donors was recognized.

Generated by immunoSEQ multiplex PCR, the TCRdb table keeps only in-frame clones and is missing some. Of hundreds of thousands of clones listed, 70% to 80% were seen once; the top ten hold less than 15%. As regards this clone: The antigen is unknown.

Every one of the donors was a Caucasian adult that lived in Nashville, Tennessee. Trimming removed 4 bases at V and 4 bases at J, with 12 bases between. The germline gives CDR1 SGHDT, CDR2 YYEEEE. This CDR3 has 14 residues. The source of this sequence is a woman aged 35 to 49 in good health. Some clones in this sample may be carry-over from other donors' samples. The chain carries TRBV5-6 and TRBJ1-3, with D tentatively TRBD1 (5 bases). The sample taken for sequencing was PBMCs. This chain's CDR3 is CASSVEGSGNTIYF. DNA of the CDR3: TGTGCCAGCAGCGTCGAGGGGTCCGGAAACACCATATATTTT.